Listed below are T cell receptor beta chains from one sample, sequenced in a study of blood T cell repertoires in COVID-19. The assay was immunoSEQ multiplex PCR, and TCRdb's table has in-frame clones only and misses some. This table holds 150,000 to 200,000 clones, approximately 86% found once. Sequences were obtained from PBMCs or T cells enriched from blood (not recorded which). These receptors came from a woman aged 55-69 years with acute COVID-19. CDR3s include the opening cysteine and the closing phenylalanine or tryptophan.

v_call	j_call	cdr3_aa
TRBV19	TRBJ1-2	CAISTGSFGYTF
TRBV4-2	TRBJ2-1	CASSQDRLGGGIYNEQFF
TRBV7-2	TRBJ2-1	CASIKGREVNEQFF
TRBV11-2	TRBJ2-5	CASSLSRRAETQYF
TRBV19	TRBJ1-4	CASSIFSRRATNEKLFF
TRBV7-8	TRBJ2-1	CASSTTSGGANEQFF
TRBV9	TRBJ1-1	CASSDAQGQGRAFF
TRBV19	TRBJ2-5	CASSILPGQGTETQYF
TRBV6-1	TRBJ1-2	CASSEEGQGAGGYTF
TRBV30	TRBJ1-1	CARARQADTEAFF
TRBV10-3	TRBJ1-2	CAITPGQGAFGYTF
TRBV6-2/TRBV6-3	TRBJ1-2	CASSLPGQGSYGYTF
TRBV5-6	TRBJ1-6	CASSLITGGHSPLHF
TRBV27	TRBJ1-1	CASRKWGTGSTAREAFF
TRBV7-2	TRBJ1-1	CASSLVADPTNTEAFF
TRBV7-8	TRBJ1-5	CASSHQQGGQPQHF
TRBV6-2/TRBV6-3	TRBJ2-3	CASSPGVRYHTDTQYF
TRBV20-1	TRBJ2-7	CSASSTRLGTYEQYF
TRBV4-3	TRBJ2-6	CASSPDLGQGATGANVLTF
TRBV4-1	TRBJ2-2	CASSQGGRGSNTGELFF
TRBV6-5	TRBJ1-3	CASRTTKTGNTIYF
TRBV5-4	TRBJ1-6	CASSLPGSSYNSPLHF
TRBV5-1	TRBJ2-5	CASSSRLEETQYF
TRBV5-5	TRBJ1-3	CASSGTGIGGNTIYF
TRBV10-3	TRBJ2-1	CAITAGGNNEQFF
TRBV5-4	TRBJ2-5	CASSLGAGETQYF
TRBV10-2	TRBJ1-3	CASSEPPRGGGAGNTIYF
TRBV24-1	TRBJ2-7	CATSDTQKASGPYEQYF
TRBV11-2	TRBJ1-4	CASSLGRGYFANEKLFF
TRBV5-5	TRBJ2-1	CASSLPGWAGNEQFF
TRBV27	TRBJ2-2	CASSLGQGRYTGELFF
TRBV7-2	TRBJ1-5	CASSLVGQVDQPQHF
TRBV19	TRBJ2-5	CASSRYQETQYF
TRBV19	TRBJ1-5	CATGQGGNQPQHF